Following are 28 T cell receptor beta chains from one sample sequenced in a study of T cells in Graves' hyperthyroidism and ophthalmopathy. Amplified TCR beta CDR3 regions derived from RNA transcripts. In the first-round RT-PCR of the TCR CDR3, the HTBI primer set was used. TCRdb processed the multiplex PCR reads anew with MiXCR; each CDR3 protein has one entry. Here the sample spans about 660,000 distinct CDR3 sequences, 45% being singletons. The sequenced sample was peripheral blood or thyroid tissue (not recorded which). These receptors were taken from an adult man with Graves' disease, either hyperthyroidism or ophthalmopathy (not recorded which).

The chain recombines TRBV7-9 with TRBJ2-7, with 7 bases fitting TRBD2. With V trimmed by 8 bases and J by 7 bases, 20 bases remained unmatched. This CDR3 has 16 residues. The V gene's germline CDR1 is SEHNR and CDR2 FQNEAQ (reference sequence). The CDR3 here is CASYSLAVAGGGEQYF. CDR3 DNA sequence: TGTGCCAGCTACTCCCTAGCGGTTGCCGGAGGAGGGGAGCAGTACTTC.

This clonotype has more than one count but fewer than ten. The gene calls are TRBV3-1 and TRBJ2-7; a weak D match, TRBD1 (5 bases). V lost 0 bases and J 5 bases, leaving 14 bases between the germline ends. The length of the CDR3 is 15 residues. The V gene's germline CDR1 is LGHDT and CDR2 YNNKEL (reference sequence). This chain's CDR3 is CASSQDVGLRDEQYF. CDR3 in DNA: TGTGCCAGCAGCCAAGACGTGGGGCTTCGGGACGAGCAGTACTTC.

The chain combines TRBV15 with TRBJ1-2; TRBD1 agrees at 7 bases. V lost 0 bases and J lost 7; bases outside the gene matches: 14. Germline CDR1 reads LNHNV; CDR2 reads YYDKDF (reference sequence). The CDR3 is 17 residues long. The CDR3 here is CATSRDPRVQGVGGYTF. The CDR3, as DNA: TGTGCCACCAGCAGAGATCCGCGGGTGCAGGGGGTGGGTGGCTACACCTTC.

The chain recombines TRBV20-1 with TRBJ1-1; possible D gene TRBD1, 6 bases. CDR1 and CDR2 from the germline V gene are DFQATT and SNEGSKA (reference sequence). V was pared by 6 bases and J by 1 base, with 18 bases between. This CDR3 region has 15 residues. This CDR3 reads CSADGYLTGNTEAFF. DNA of the CDR3: TGCAGTGCCGACGGCTATCTGACAGGGAACACTGAAGCTTTCTTT.

Of note for this clonotype: The junction departs from germline at one end; a sequencing error may be responsible. The chain combines TRBV15 with TRBJ1-1; the D gene is possibly TRBD1 (5 bases). The CDR3 spans 15 residues. The germline V gene has CDR1 LNHNV and CDR2 YYDKDF (reference sequence). The DNA for the CDR3 is TGTGCCATCAGCAGAGATAGGGGATTCAACACTGAAGCTTTCTTT. Translating gives CAISRDRGFNTEAFF.

This sequence joins TRBV2 and TRBJ1-4; D unresolved. Trimming cost V 5 bases and J 8 bases, with 15 bases left between them. Per the germline V gene, CDR1 is SNHLY and CDR2 is FYNNEI. CDR3 length: 14 residues. The chain's CDR3 is CASSLRRGGEKLFF. The CDR3 DNA reads TGTGCCAGCAGTTTAAGACGGGGTGGGGAAAAACTGTTTTTT.

This clonotype was observed many times. The chain recombines TRBV14 with TRBJ1-6; 8 bases are shared with TRBD1. V lost 2 bases to trimming and J lost 5 bases; unmatched junction nucleotides: 5. Germline V gene data show CDR1 as SGHDN and CDR2 as FVKESK. The CDR3 totals 16 residues. In DNA, the CDR3 is TGTGCCAGCAGCCAACTTCAGGGGGCAAATAATTCACCCCTCCACTTT. Its translation: CASSQLQGANNSPLHF.

A few counts support this clonotype. The J gene is TRBJ2-7, the V gene TRBV7-8; 8 bases match TRBD1. The CDR3 loop spans 15 amino acids. V trimming: 2 bases; J trimming: 3 bases; junction bases outside the gene matches: 6. In germline, CDR1 is SGHVS, CDR2 FQNEAQ. CDR3 sequence (DNA): TGTGCCAGCAGCTTAAGATGGACAGGGAACTACGAGCAGTACTTC. As protein: CASSLRWTGNYEQYF.

This clonotype was found many times. J is TRBJ2-7 and V is TRBV7-9, with 8 positions matching TRBD1. This CDR3 has 14 amino acids. V dropped 6 bases and J dropped 2; count of bases not matched to a gene: 6. CDR1 and CDR2 from the germline V gene are SEHNR and FQNEAQ (reference sequence). The CDR3 protein is CASSLRTGPYEQYF. The DNA of the CDR3 is TGTGCCAGCAGTCTGAGGACAGGGCCCTACGAGCAGTACTTC.

This clonotype was counted between two and nine times. The V gene is TRBV5-4, the J gene TRBJ1-2; 7 bases match TRBD1. In germline, CDR1 is SGHNT, CDR2 YYREEE (reference sequence). V was clipped by 4 bases and J by 4 bases; unmatched bases: 7. CDR3 size: 14 residues. Here the CDR3 reads CASSKTGRIYGYTF. The CDR3, as DNA: TGTGCCAGCAGCAAGACAGGGCGGATCTATGGCTACACCTTC.

The chain carries TRBV20-1 and TRBJ1-6; D is unclear. Trimming cost V 3 bases and J 8 bases, with 14 bases left between them. This CDR3 has 14 residues. The V gene's germline CDR1 is DFQATT and CDR2 SNEGSKA (reference sequence). CDR3 sequence: CSASLAGLDSPLHF. The CDR3 coding sequence is TGCAGTGCTAGCTTGGCAGGTTTGGATTCACCCCTCCACTTT.

This clonotype turned up a few times. The chain recombines TRBV7-9 with TRBJ2-2; TRBD2 matches at 11 bases. With V trimmed by 2 bases and J by 4 bases, 9 bases remained unmatched. The CDR3 consists of 18 residues. The germline gives CDR1 SEHNR, CDR2 FQNEAQ (reference sequence). CDR3 DNA sequence: TGTGCCAGCAGCTTATTCCCATCTAGCGGGAGGAGCACCGGGGAGCTGTTTTTT. This gives the protein CASSLFPSSGRSTGELFF.

This clonotype was recorded a few times. The chain links TRBV19 to TRBJ1-5, with D hard to call. Germline loops: CDR1 LNHDA, CDR2 SQIVND (reference sequence). The CDR3 consists of 15 residues. V gave up 3 bases and J gave up 6 bases, with 15 bases separating them. The CDR3 nucleotides read TGTGCCAGTAGTATTCAAGGAGAACTCGGTCAGCCCCAGCATTTT. It specifies CASSIQGELGQPQHF.

The chain employs TRBV15 and TRBJ1-3; D remains unclear. Trimming took 3 bases from V and 6 from J, leaving 12 bases between them. Germline CDR1 is LNHNV and CDR2 is YYDKDF (reference sequence). CDR3 length equals 14 residues. In nucleotides, the CDR3 is TGTGCCACCAGCAGGTCCATGGCGTCAAACACCATATATTTT. This encodes CATSRSMASNTIYF.

This clonotype was recorded at least ten times. The CDR3 nucleotides are TGCAGTGCTAGAGAGGGGTACTCCGAGACCCAGTACTTC. Its translation: CSAREGYSETQYF. The chain recombines TRBV20-1 with TRBJ2-5; D call uncertain. The germline gives CDR1 DFQATT, CDR2 SNEGSKA (reference sequence). V was cut by 0 bases and J by 5 bases, with 10 bases left in between. The CDR3 covers 13 residues.

The gene calls are TRBV5-1 and TRBJ1-5; tentative D call: TRBD1 (5 bases). From germline, CDR1 is SGHRS and CDR2 YFSETQ. Trimming pared 4 bases from V and 4 bases from J, leaving 18 bases between. This CDR3 is 16 amino acids long. CDR3 nucleotide sequence: TGCGCCAGCAGCGTCCAGCAGGGAGTAGGGAATCAGCCCCAGCATTTT. It is translated as CASSVQQGVGNQPQHF.

This clonotype was observed many times. The CDR3 sequence is CATSMGHLGQETQYF. In DNA form, the CDR3 reads TGTGCCACCAGCATGGGACACCTCGGACAAGAGACCCAGTACTTC. This chain links TRBV15 with TRBJ2-5, with a tentative D call TRBD1 (6 bases). Trimming took 4 bases from V and 2 from J, leaving 14 bases between them. This CDR3 is 15 amino acids long. Germline-derived CDR1 and CDR2 are LNHNV and YYDKDF (reference sequence).

This clonotype appeared many times. The chain joins TRBV2 to TRBJ1-2; possible D gene TRBD1, 5 bases. Germline V gene data show CDR1 as SNHLY and CDR2 as FYNNEI. V dropped 8 bases and J dropped 4 bases, with 8 bases sitting between them. This CDR3 contains 11 residues. CDR3 sequence: CASGGGYGYTF. CDR3 nucleotide sequence: TGTGCCAGCGGGGGGGGCTATGGCTACACCTTC.

This clonotype was observed a few times. A read error may be the cause here, since a much bigger clone is one base away. V gene TRBV29-1 combines with J gene TRBJ1-2; D not resolved. The CDR3 is 13 residues long. Trimming pared 4 bases from V and 4 bases from J, leaving 13 bases between. The germline CDR1 and CDR2 sequences are SQVTM and ANQGSEA. The CDR3 is CSVVHQTAYGYTF. CDR3 DNA: TGCAGCGTTGTGCACCAAACCGCCTATGGCTACACCTTC. The variable domain in full, completed from reference TRBV29-1 and TRBJ1-2, reads SAVISQKPSRDICQRGTSLTIQCQVDSQVTMMFWYRQQPGQSLTLIATANQGSEATYESGFVIDKFPISRPNLTFSTLTVSNMSPEDSSIYLCSVVHQTAYGYTFGSGTRLTVV.

The chain has TRBV5-4 and TRBJ1-2, with a tentative D call TRBD1 (5 bases). The V gene lost 4 bases and the J gene lost 4 bases, with 14 bases spanning the gap. The CDR3 loop spans 14 amino acids. Per the germline V gene, CDR1 is SGHNT and CDR2 is YYREEE (reference sequence). CDR3 protein: CASSLRDRSYGYTF. The CDR3 DNA reads TGTGCCAGCAGCCTTAGGGACCGCAGCTATGGCTACACCTTC.

V gene TRBV20-1 combines with J gene TRBJ2-5, with TRBD2 matching over 12 bases. Per the germline V gene, CDR1 is DFQATT and CDR2 is SNEGSKA (reference sequence). Trimming cost V 5 bases and J 5 bases; bases outside gene matches: 6. The CDR3 is made up of 14 amino acids. CDR3 DNA sequence: TGCAGTGCTGGGCGACTAGCGGGGGTTGAGACCCAGTACTTC. It yields the protein CSAGRLAGVETQYF.

This sequence joins TRBV2 and TRBJ1-3; 9 bases line up with TRBD1. The CDR3 sequence is 15 residues long. CDR1 is SNHLY and CDR2 is FYNNEI in the germline V gene. V shed 3 bases and J 4 bases; nucleotides not matched to a gene: 4. CDR3 in DNA: TGTGCCAGCAGTGAGGGTGGGACAGGGGGAAACACCATATATTTT. Amino acid sequence: CASSEGGTGGNTIYF.

This clonotype was recorded at least ten times. The chain links TRBV11-1 to TRBJ1-6; 8 nucleotides agree with TRBD1. From germline, CDR1 is SGHAT and CDR2 FQDESV (reference sequence). V was pared by 5 bases and J by 6 bases, with 9 bases of the junction left unmatched. The CDR3 is made up of 16 amino acids. The CDR3 reads CASSVKQGGTNSPLHF. The CDR3 DNA reads TGTGCCAGCAGCGTCAAACAGGGGGGAACTAATTCACCCCTCCACTTT.

This clonotype was seen a few times. V gene TRBV2 combines with J gene TRBJ1-1; tentatively, D is TRBD1 (6 bases). Germline CDR1 reads SNHLY; CDR2 reads FYNNEI. V was trimmed by 5 bases and J by 3 bases, leaving 10 bases between them. This CDR3 comprises 13 residues. CDR3 nucleotide sequence: TGTGCCAGCAGTTATAAGGGGGACACTGAAGCTTTCTTT. Its translation: CASSYKGDTEAFF.

This clonotype was recorded many times. V and J are TRBV29-1 and TRBJ1-2; D unresolved. Germline V gene lookup returns CDR1 SQVTM and CDR2 ANQGSEA. CDR3 length equals 13 residues. The V end was cut by 4 bases, the J end by 0 bases, with 9 bases between. CDR3: CSVGWATNYGYTF. CDR3 DNA: TGCAGCGTTGGATGGGCTACTAACTATGGCTACACCTTC.

This clonotype was detected ten times or more. The chain recombines TRBV7-2 with TRBJ2-7; D may be TRBD1 (5 bases). The ends were cut back, 1 base at V and 5 bases at J, with 15 bases in the middle. Germline CDR1 SGHTA, CDR2 FQGNSA. The CDR3 has 15 amino acids. The CDR3 sequence is CASSLGQPGGDEQYF. CDR3 in DNA: TGTGCCAGCAGCTTAGGACAGCCCGGCGGTGACGAGCAGTACTTC.

As concerns this clonotype: It may be a read error: a sequence one base away is much more abundant. This sequence joins TRBV7-6 and TRBJ2-7; 11 bases map to TRBD2. CDR1 and CDR2 from the germline V gene are SGHVS and FNYEAQ. The CDR3 covers 16 residues. The CDR3: CASSSRTSGSFYEQCF. The CDR3 nucleotides are TGTGCCAGCAGCTCCAGGACTAGCGGGTCTTTCTACGAGCAGTGCTTC.

The chain uses TRBV29-1 and TRBJ2-7; the D gene is possibly TRBD1 (5 bases). The CDR3 sequence is 15 residues long. Germline values: CDR1 SQVTM, CDR2 ANQGSEA. V lost 4 bases, J lost 7 bases, and 23 bases lay in between. The CDR3 here is CSVGNLGAFPSEQYF. The DNA of the CDR3 is TGCAGCGTTGGAAATTTAGGGGCCTTCCCTAGTGAGCAGTACTTC.